Listed here are 26 T cell receptor beta chains from one sample, sequenced in a study of blood T cell repertoires in COVID-19. The protocol was immunoSEQ multiplex PCR, while the TCRdb copy is restricted to in-frame clones and leaves out a portion. The table has a few hundred thousand clones, around 90% seen once. The sample comprised peripheral blood. The receptors come from a man younger than 30 with active or convalescent COVID-19.

This clone was counted between two and nine times. V gene TRBV20-1 combines with J gene TRBJ1-2, with D maybe TRBD1 (6 bases). The CDR3 totals 9 residues. V lost 7 bases and J 8 bases, leaving 8 bases between the germline ends. From germline, CDR1 is DFQATT and CDR2 SNEGSKA (reference sequence). The CDR3 is CSVGQGYTF. The CDR3 DNA is TGCAGTGTAGGACAGGGCTACACCTTC.

The chain uses TRBV28 and TRBJ2-7, with TRBD1 matching over 10 bases. Trimming removed 6 bases from V and 3 bases from J; junction bases left unmatched: 11. The CDR3 is 16 amino acids. Germline CDR1 MDHEN, CDR2 SYDVKM. This chain's CDR3 is CASSPTGTGVYYEQYF. As DNA, the CDR3 is TGTGCCAGCAGCCCTACCGGGACAGGGGTTTACTACGAGCAGTACTTC.

This chain connects TRBV9 to TRBJ1-1; D gene unclear. V was shortened by 2 bases and J by 0 bases, with 8 bases between the two germline ends. Per the germline V gene, CDR1 is SGDLS and CDR2 is YYNGEE. The CDR3 has 14 amino acids. CDR3 protein: CASSVGTMNTEAFF. Here the CDR3 DNA reads TGTGCCAGCAGCGTTGGCACGATGAACACTGAAGCTTTCTTT.

The V gene is TRBV5-1, the J gene TRBJ2-7, with TRBD2 matching over 11 bases. Germline V gives CDR1 SGHRS, CDR2 YFSETQ. The CDR3 runs 15 residues. V lost 7 bases to trimming and J lost 1 base; unmatched junction nucleotides: 7. The CDR3 nucleotides are TGCGCCAGCCGATTTAGCGGGGGGGCTTCCTACGAGCAGTACTTC. Its translation: CASRFSGGASYEQYF.

The rearrangement links TRBV5-6 to TRBJ2-1, with a tentative D call TRBD1 (6 bases). Trimming removed 0 bases at V and 9 bases at J, with 13 bases between. The CDR3 runs 14 residues. Germline assignment: CDR1 SGHDT and CDR2 YYEEEE. CDR3 protein: CASSLVGATGEQFF. CDR3 DNA sequence: TGTGCCAGCAGCTTGGTGGGGGCCACAGGTGAGCAGTTCTTC.

This chain connects TRBV6-5 to TRBJ2-1; D gene ambiguous. The CDR3 contains 11 residues. From germline, CDR1 is MNHEY and CDR2 SVGAGI. V gave up 6 bases and J gave up 6 bases, with 6 bases separating them. The CDR3 is CASRVVNEQFF. The DNA for the CDR3 is TGTGCCAGCAGGGTAGTCAATGAGCAGTTCTTC.

V gene TRBV10-3 combines with J gene TRBJ2-7; 8 bases align to TRBD2. J lost 4 bases, V lost 0 bases, and 8 bases had no gene match. In germline, CDR1 is ENHRY, CDR2 SYGVKD. The CDR3 has 16 residues. In nucleotides, the CDR3 is TGTGCCATCAGTGAGTCTCCGGGAGGGTTGCTTTACGAGCAGTACTTC. It is translated as CAISESPGGLLYEQYF.

The chain combines TRBV10-3 with TRBJ1-5; D is undetermined. Trimming removed 9 bases at V and 6 bases at J, with 18 bases between. The germline CDR1 and CDR2 sequences are ENHRY and SYGVKD. The CDR3 runs 14 residues. In DNA, the CDR3 is TGTGCCATACGACCCGACACCCGGGGTCAGCCCCAGCATTTT. As protein: CAIRPDTRGQPQHF.

In DNA form, the CDR3 reads TGTGCCAGCAGTTCCCCGGGAACAGGGGGGTATCAGCCCCAGCATTTT. Amino acids: CASSSPGTGGYQPQHF. This chain links TRBV28 with TRBJ1-5; TRBD1 aligns across 8 bases. The J segment lost 5 bases and the V segment lost 4 bases, leaving 10 bases of the junction unmatched. The CDR3 is 16 amino acids. Germline V CDR1 and CDR2: MDHEN, SYDVKM.

The chain couples TRBV28 to TRBJ1-6; the match to TRBD1 covers 11 bases. Trimming removed 7 bases from V and 6 bases from J; junction bases left unmatched: 11. The CDR3 is 17 amino acids. Germline CDR1 MDHEN, CDR2 SYDVKM. DNA of the CDR3: TGTGCCAGCATTACAACCGGGACAGGGGGGGGTAATTCACCCCTCCACTTT. Translated: CASITTGTGGGNSPLHF.

This rearrangement joins TRBV7-9 to TRBJ1-6, with 7 nucleotides matching TRBD1. Germline V gives CDR1 SEHNR, CDR2 FQNEAQ (reference sequence). The CDR3 covers 14 residues. Unmatched junction bases numbered 1, after V lost 3 bases and J lost 5 bases. The CDR3 coding sequence is TGTGCCAGCAGCTTCGACAGGGATAATTCACCCCTCCACTTT. This translates into CASSFDRDNSPLHF.

The rearrangement joins TRBV7-9 to TRBJ2-1, with a possible D match to TRBD2 (6 bases). Germline-derived CDR1 and CDR2 are SEHNR and FQNEAQ (reference sequence). V dropped 5 bases and J dropped 3 bases, with 14 bases sitting between them. This CDR3 has 15 amino acids. In nucleotides, the CDR3 is TGTGCCAGCAGCCCTGGTGGAGGGGTCTACAATGAGCAGTTCTTC. Translation: CASSPGGGVYNEQFF.

The sample holds a few counts of this clone. The genes are TRBV2 and TRBJ2-7, with TRBD1 matching 7 bases. Germline assignment: CDR1 SNHLY and CDR2 FYNNEI. V shed 8 bases, J shed 4 bases, and the junction held 11 bases outside the gene matches. The CDR3 is 14 amino acids. The CDR3 DNA reads TGTGCCAGCGTAGACAGGGCGAGACTTTACGAGCAGTACTTC. Protein: CASVDRARLYEQYF.

This clone has just one count. The gene calls are TRBV5-1 and TRBJ2-1; 9 bases map to TRBD2. This CDR3 spans 13 amino acids. Germline-derived CDR1 and CDR2 are SGHRS and YFSETQ. The trim removed 0 bases at V and 13 bases at J, leaving 5 bases unmatched. CDR3 DNA sequence: TGCGCCAGCAGCTTGGGCCTAGCGGGGCCACAGTTCTTC. This sequence encodes CASSLGLAGPQFF.

A few counts support this clone. This chain connects TRBV29-1 to TRBJ2-7; TRBD2 is a possible D gene (6 bases). V was shortened by 5 bases and J by 6 bases, with 14 bases between the two germline ends. This CDR3 region has 12 residues. Germline CDR1 SQVTM, CDR2 ANQGSEA. In DNA, the CDR3 is TGCAGCGTTTCCGTCGGGGGTCCCGAGCAGTACTTC. Encoded protein: CSVSVGGPEQYF.

This chain links TRBV10-3 with TRBJ1-2; no clear D gene. CDR1 and CDR2 (germline): ENHRY, SYGVKD. The CDR3 extends over 15 amino acids. V lost 2 bases and J 1 base, leaving 11 bases between the germline ends. CDR3 residues: CAISEGSGVNYGYTF. The DNA of the CDR3 is TGTGCCATCAGTGAGGGATCCGGGGTTAACTATGGCTACACCTTC.

This chain joins TRBV18 and TRBJ2-7; 7 bases agree with TRBD1. CDR1 KGHSH and CDR2 LQKENI come from the germline V gene. The J segment lost 2 bases and the V segment lost 1 base, leaving 2 bases of the junction unmatched. The CDR3 is made up of 14 amino acids. The CDR3 DNA sequence: TGTGCCAGCTCACCACAGGGGGCAACCTACGAGCAGTACTTC. Translation: CASSPQGATYEQYF. Full variable domain (remainder filled in from reference TRBV18 and TRBJ2-7): NAGVMQNPRHLVRRRGQEARLRCSPMKGHSHVYWYRQLPEEGLKFMVYLQKENIIDESGMPKERFSAEFPKEGPSILRIQQVVRGDSAAYFCASSPQGATYEQYFGPGTRLTVT.

Points on this clone: An end of the junction does not agree with germline; a read error may underlie this. The rearrangement links TRBV25-1 to TRBJ2-2; TRBD2 matches 7 bases. CDR3 length: 14 residues. CDR1 and CDR2 (germline): MGHDK, SYGVNS. The CDR3 DNA reads TGTGCAAGCACGGGGAGGGGAGACACCGGGGAGCTGTTTTTT. Protein: CASTGRGDTGELFF.

As concerns this clone: The junction departs from germline at one end; a sequencing error may be responsible. The J gene is TRBJ1-6, the V gene TRBV5-1; TRBD1 is a possible D gene (5 bases). The CDR3 is 15 residues long. Germline-derived CDR1 and CDR2 are SGHRS and YFSETQ. The CDR3 region has the DNA TGCGCCAGCACCTTGGGGGACTCTACATATTCACCCCTCCACTTT. As protein: CASTLGDSTYSPLHF.

The chain carries TRBV28 and TRBJ2-2; a weak D match, TRBD1 (5 bases). CDR1 MDHEN and CDR2 SYDVKM come from the germline V gene. Trimming stripped 6 bases from V and 3 bases from J, with 11 bases between. The CDR3 runs to 14 residues. CDR3 in amino acids: CASRPGFDTGELFF. CDR3 DNA: TGTGCCAGCAGACCAGGGTTCGACACCGGGGAGCTGTTTTTT.

The chain carries TRBV7-2 and TRBJ1-5, with D possibly matching TRBD1 (6 bases). The length of the CDR3 is 14 residues. Per germline, CDR1 SGHTA and CDR2 FQGNSA. V lost 5 bases to trimming and J lost 5 bases, with 13 bases between them. CDR3 region: CASSMDSLYQPQHF. The CDR3 DNA sequence: TGTGCCAGCAGCATGGACAGCCTCTATCAGCCCCAGCATTTT.

The chain recombines TRBV2 with TRBJ2-7, with TRBD1 matching over 9 bases. The CDR3 has 15 amino acids. Germline values: CDR1 SNHLY, CDR2 FYNNEI. Unmatched junction bases numbered 10, after V lost 7 bases and J lost 3 bases. CDR3 region: CASISPGQGVYEQYF. The CDR3 region has the DNA TGTGCCAGCATTTCCCCGGGACAGGGAGTCTACGAGCAGTACTTC.

This chain's CDR3 is CASGLVIADTQYF. CDR3 in DNA: TGTGCTAGTGGTTTGGTAATCGCAGATACGCAGTATTTT. The rearrangement joins TRBV12-5 to TRBJ2-3; unclear D gene. CDR3 length: 13 residues. Germline CDR1 is LGHNT and CDR2 is FRNRAP. Trimming removed 0 bases from V and 4 bases from J, with 5 bases in between.

The chain joins TRBV19 to TRBJ2-7; D gene unclear. The germline gives CDR1 LNHDA, CDR2 SQIVND (reference sequence). The CDR3 loop spans 11 amino acids. The V gene lost 3 bases and the J gene lost 7 bases, with 7 bases spanning the gap. The CDR3 sequence: CASSIGSEQYF. DNA of the CDR3: TGTGCCAGTAGTATCGGGTCGGAGCAGTACTTC.

The J gene is TRBJ2-2, the V gene TRBV28, with 7 bases matching TRBD1. Germline CDR1 reads MDHEN; CDR2 reads SYDVKM. Germline trimming cut 6 bases from V and 4 bases from J; bases unmatched to any gene: 5. The CDR3 sequence is 14 residues long. CDR3 sequence reads: CASSDTGATGELFF. CDR3 DNA sequence: TGTGCCAGCAGCGACACAGGGGCCACCGGGGAGCTGTTTTTT. Together with reference TRBV28 and TRBJ2-2, the CDR3 gives the full variable domain: DVKVTQSSRYLVKRTGEKVFLECVQDMDHENMFWYRQDPGLGLRLIYFSYDVKMKEKGDIPEGYSVSREKKERFSLILESASTNQTSMYLCASSDTGATGELFFGEGSRLTVL.

J is TRBJ2-5 and V is TRBV19; 8 bases line up with TRBD1. The CDR3 is 14 residues long. Germline CDR1 is LNHDA and CDR2 is SQIVND (reference sequence). Trimming at V came to 7 bases and at J to 6 bases, leaving 10 bases not matched to a gene. The DNA for the CDR3 is TGTGCCAGTACCCCTGGGACAGGAGGGAAGACCCAGTACTTC. This gives the protein CASTPGTGGKTQYF.